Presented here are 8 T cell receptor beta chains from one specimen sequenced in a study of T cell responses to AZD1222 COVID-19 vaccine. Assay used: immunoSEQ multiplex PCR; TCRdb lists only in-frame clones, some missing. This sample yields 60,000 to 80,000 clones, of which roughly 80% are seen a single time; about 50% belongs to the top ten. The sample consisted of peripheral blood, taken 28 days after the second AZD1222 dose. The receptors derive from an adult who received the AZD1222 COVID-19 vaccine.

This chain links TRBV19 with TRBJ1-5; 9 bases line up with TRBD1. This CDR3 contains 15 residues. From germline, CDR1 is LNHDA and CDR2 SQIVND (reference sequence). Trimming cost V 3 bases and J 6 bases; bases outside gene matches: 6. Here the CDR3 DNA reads TGTGCCAGTAGTATGGGACAGGGATCTGGTCAGCCCCAGCATTTT. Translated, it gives CASSMGQGSGQPQHF.

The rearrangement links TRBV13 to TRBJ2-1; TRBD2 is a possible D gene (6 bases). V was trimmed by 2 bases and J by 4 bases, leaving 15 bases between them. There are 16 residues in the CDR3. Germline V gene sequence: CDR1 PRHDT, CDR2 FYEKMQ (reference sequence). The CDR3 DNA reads TGTGCCAGCAGCTTAATGGGGACTTCTGTTTACAATGAGCAGTTCTTC. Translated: CASSLMGTSVYNEQFF.

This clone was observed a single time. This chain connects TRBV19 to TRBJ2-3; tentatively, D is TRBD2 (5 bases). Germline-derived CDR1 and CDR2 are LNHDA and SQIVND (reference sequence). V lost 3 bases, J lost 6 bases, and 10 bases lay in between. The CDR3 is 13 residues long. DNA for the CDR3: TGTGCCAGTAGTATCGGGCTAGCTGATACGCAGTATTTT. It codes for CASSIGLADTQYF.

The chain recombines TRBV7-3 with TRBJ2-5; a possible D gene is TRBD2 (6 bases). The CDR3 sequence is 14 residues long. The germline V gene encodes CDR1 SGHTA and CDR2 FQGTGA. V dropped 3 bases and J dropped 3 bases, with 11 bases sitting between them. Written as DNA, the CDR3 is TGTGCCAGCAGCTTTGGTGGAGGGGAAGAGACCCAGTACTTC. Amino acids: CASSFGGGEETQYF.

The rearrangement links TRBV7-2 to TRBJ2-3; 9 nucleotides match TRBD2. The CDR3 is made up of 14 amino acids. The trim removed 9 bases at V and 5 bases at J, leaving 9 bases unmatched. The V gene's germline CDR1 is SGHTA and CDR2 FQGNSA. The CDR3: CASSGGGGGDTQYF. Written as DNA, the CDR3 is TGTGCCAGTTCTGGCGGGGGGGGAGGAGATACGCAGTATTTT.

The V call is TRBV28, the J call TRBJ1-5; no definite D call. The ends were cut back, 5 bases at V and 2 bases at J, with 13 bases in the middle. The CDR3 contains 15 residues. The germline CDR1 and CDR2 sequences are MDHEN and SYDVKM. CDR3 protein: CASSLDLRGNQPQHF. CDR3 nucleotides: TGTGCCAGCAGTCTCGACTTACGCGGCAATCAGCCCCAGCATTTT.

The CDR3 nucleotides are TGTGCCAGCAGTTCCTACAGAGTTAATCAGCCCCAGCATTTT. Translating gives CASSSYRVNQPQHF. The rearrangement uses TRBV28 and TRBJ1-5; D is unresolved. The germline V gene encodes CDR1 MDHEN and CDR2 SYDVKM. This CDR3 has 14 residues. With 4 bases removed from V and 4 bases from J, the gap between germline ends came to 11 bases. The full variable domain, its missing parts supplied by reference TRBV28 and TRBJ1-5, is DVKVTQSSRYLVKRTGEKVFLECVQDMDHENMFWYRQDPGLGLRLIYFSYDVKMKEKGDIPEGYSVSREKKERFSLILESASTNQTSMYLCASSSYRVNQPQHFGDGTRLSIL.

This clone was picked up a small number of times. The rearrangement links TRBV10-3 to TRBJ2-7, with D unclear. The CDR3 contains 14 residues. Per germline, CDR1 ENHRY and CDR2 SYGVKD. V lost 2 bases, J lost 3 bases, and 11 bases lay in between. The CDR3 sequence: CAISEGDTYYEQYF. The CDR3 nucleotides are TGTGCCATCAGTGAGGGAGACACCTACTACGAGCAGTACTTC.